This T cell receptor beta chain is from a study of cytomegalovirus exposure and HLA in healthy donors. General observations from the study: The study carried out a later analysis of TCR beta sequences. It associated approximately 16,000 of them with specific HLA alleles at a false discovery rate of 0.05. Later on, analysis showed that most CMV-associated TCR beta chains appeared to be HLA-restricted. Some segments of the V type, notably TRBV6-2 and TRBV6-3, were excluded as indistinguishable.

Regarding this clone: What it binds is not known.

PCR primers comprised 60 Vbeta and 13 Jbeta primers. The assay was immunoSEQ multiplex PCR, and TCRdb's table has in-frame clones only and misses some. This table has 180,000 or so clones, almost 80% appearing once. The CDR3 runs to 16 residues. J lost 6 bases, V lost 2 bases, and 9 bases had no gene match. Germline values: CDR1 MDHEN, CDR2 SYDVKM. Each donor was nominally healthy when sampled (though unrecorded immune exposures were likely). Sample: PBMCs. V gene TRBV28 combines with J gene TRBJ2-7, with TRBD2 matching 11 bases. The receptor comes from a man aged 45-65 years in good health and CMV-seropositive. The DNA for the CDR3 is TGTGCCAGCAGTTTAGGCACTAGCGGGGGTCTGGGCGAGCAGTACTTC. Its protein product is CASSLGTSGGLGEQYF.